This T cell receptor (beta chain) was identified during a study of T cell clonotyping in hematopoietic cell transplantation. The time point here: recipient sample about 28 days before transplant, after cytoreduction. The table came from immunoSEQ multiplex PCR; TCRdb's copy has only in-frame clones and leaves some out. Found here are 20,000 to 30,000 clones, roughly 84% of them singletons; the top ten hold nearly 25%. Germline V gene sequence: CDR1 MNHNS, CDR2 SASEGT. The CDR3 has 15 residues. With V trimmed by 6 bases and J by 2 bases, 5 bases remained unmatched. About this clone itself: The antigen is undetermined.

Study outcomes and limitations: After transplant, recipient diversity fell while pathologically expanded clonotypes grew through day 180.

This sample comprised peripheral blood mononuclear cells, obtained before stem cell transplant. The TCR comes from a woman in her sixties or seventies with acute myeloid leukemia. Some clones in this sample may be carry-over from other donors' samples. The chain links TRBV6-1 to TRBJ2-5; 11 bases line up with TRBD2. CDR3 DNA sequence: TGTGCCAGCAGCGAACTAGCGGGGGCGCAAGAGACCCAGTACTTC. Its translation is CASSELAGAQETQYF.